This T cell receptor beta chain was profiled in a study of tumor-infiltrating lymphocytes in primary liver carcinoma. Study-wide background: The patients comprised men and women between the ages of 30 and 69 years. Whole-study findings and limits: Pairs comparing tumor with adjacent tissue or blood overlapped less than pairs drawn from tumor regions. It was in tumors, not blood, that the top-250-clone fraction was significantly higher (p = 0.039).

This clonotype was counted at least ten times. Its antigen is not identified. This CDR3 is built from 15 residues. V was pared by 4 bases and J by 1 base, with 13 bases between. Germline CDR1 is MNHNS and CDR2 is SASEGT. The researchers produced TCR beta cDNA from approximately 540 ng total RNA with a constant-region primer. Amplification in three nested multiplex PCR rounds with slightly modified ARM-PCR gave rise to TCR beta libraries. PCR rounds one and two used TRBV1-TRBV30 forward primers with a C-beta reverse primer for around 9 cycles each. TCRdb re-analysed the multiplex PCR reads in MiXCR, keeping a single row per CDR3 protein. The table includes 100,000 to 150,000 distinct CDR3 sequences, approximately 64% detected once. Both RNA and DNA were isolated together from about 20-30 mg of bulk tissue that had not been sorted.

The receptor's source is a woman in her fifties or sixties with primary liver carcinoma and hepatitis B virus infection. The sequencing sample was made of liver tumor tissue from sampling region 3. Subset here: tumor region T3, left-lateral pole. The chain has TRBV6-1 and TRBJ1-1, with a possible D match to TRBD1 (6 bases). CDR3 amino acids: CASSAPGARNTEAFF. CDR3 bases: TGTGCCAGCAGTGCCCCAGGGGCTAGGAACACTGAAGCTTTCTTT.